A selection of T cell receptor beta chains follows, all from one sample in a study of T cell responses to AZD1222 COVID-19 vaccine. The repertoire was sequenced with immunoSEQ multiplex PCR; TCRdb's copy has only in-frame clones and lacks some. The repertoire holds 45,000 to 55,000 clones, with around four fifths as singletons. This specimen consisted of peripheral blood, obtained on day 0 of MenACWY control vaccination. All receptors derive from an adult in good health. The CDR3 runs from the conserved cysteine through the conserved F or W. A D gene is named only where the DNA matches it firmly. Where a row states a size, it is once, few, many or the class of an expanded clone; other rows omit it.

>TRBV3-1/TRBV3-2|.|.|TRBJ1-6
CASSQGQSNSPLHF
TGTGCCAGCAGCCAAGGGCAGTCGAATTCACCCCTCCACTTT
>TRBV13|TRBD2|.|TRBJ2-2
CASSSSALAGKVGELFF
TGTGCCAGCAGCTCCTCTGCCCTAGCGGGAAAGGTCGGGGAGCTGTTTTTT
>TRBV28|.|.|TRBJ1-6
CASSILLMESPLHF
TGTGCCAGCAGTATCCTTTTAATGGAATCACCCCTCCACTTT
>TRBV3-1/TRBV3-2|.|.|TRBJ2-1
CASSQGGGRYNEQFF
TGTGCCAGCAGCCAGGGGGGGGGCAGGTACAATGAGCAGTTCTTC
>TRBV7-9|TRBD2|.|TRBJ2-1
CASSLGTSGTTEQFF
TGTGCCAGCAGCTTGGGGACTAGCGGGACCACGGAGCAGTTCTTC
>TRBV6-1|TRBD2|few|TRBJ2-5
CASSEVAGGQETQYF
TGTGCCAGCAGTGAAGTAGCGGGGGGGCAAGAGACCCAGTACTTC
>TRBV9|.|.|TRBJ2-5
CASSPHQGGGETQYF
TGTGCCAGCAGCCCACATCAGGGGGGGGGCGAGACCCAGTACTTC
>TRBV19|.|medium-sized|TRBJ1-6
CASSMLGDSPLHF
TGTGCCAGTAGTATGCTGGGGGATTCACCCCTCCACTTT
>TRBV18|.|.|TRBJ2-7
CASSRDGYEQYF
TGTGCCAGCTCACGGGACGGCTACGAGCAGTACTTC
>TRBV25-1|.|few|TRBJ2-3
CASSEVTVPDTQYF
TGTGCCAGCAGTGAAGTTACAGTTCCAGATACGCAGTATTTT
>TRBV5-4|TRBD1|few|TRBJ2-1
CASSLGQGRLIEFF
TGTGCCAGCAGCCTGGGACAGGGAAGGCTTATAGAGTTCTTC
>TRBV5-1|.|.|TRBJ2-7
CASRPNAGTDYEQYF
TGCGCCAGCAGACCCAACGCCGGGACGGACTACGAGCAGTACTTC
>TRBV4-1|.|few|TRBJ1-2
CASSQDAANYGYTF
TGCGCCAGCAGCCAAGACGCTGCTAACTATGGCTACACCTTC
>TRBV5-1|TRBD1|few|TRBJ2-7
CASSSPTGGREQYF
TGCGCCAGCAGTTCCCCAACAGGGGGCCGCGAGCAGTACTTC
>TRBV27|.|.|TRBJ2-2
CASSSRSPQTTSNTGELFF
TGTGCCAGCAGTTCCCGATCACCTCAGACCACGTCGAACACCGGGGAGCTGTTTTTT
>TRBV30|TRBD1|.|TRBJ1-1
CAWRTGGAFF
TGTGCCTGGAGGACAGGGGGAGCTTTCTTT
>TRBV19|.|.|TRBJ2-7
CASSTRQVPYEQYF
TGTGCCAGTAGTACCAGACAGGTTCCCTACGAGCAGTACTTC
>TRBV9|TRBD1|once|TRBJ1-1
CASSVGTGDPNTEAFF
TGTGCCAGCAGCGTAGGAACAGGGGACCCAAACACTGAAGCTTTCTTT
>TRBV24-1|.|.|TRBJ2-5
CATSGPDSTRETQYF
TGTGCCACCAGTGGCCCCGACAGTACTAGAGAGACCCAGTACTTC
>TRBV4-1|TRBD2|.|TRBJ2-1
CASSQDPIASGYYNEQFF
TGCGCCAGCAGCCAAGATCCGATAGCTAGCGGTTACTACAATGAGCAGTTCTTC
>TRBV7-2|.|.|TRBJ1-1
CASSPRQDVNTEAFF
TGTGCCAGCAGCCCGAGACAGGATGTGAACACTGAAGCTTTCTTT
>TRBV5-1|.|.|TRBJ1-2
CASSDGNYGYTF
TGCGCCAGCTCGGACGGGAACTATGGCTACACCTTC
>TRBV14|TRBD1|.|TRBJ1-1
CASRTGPNTEAFF
TGTGCCAGTAGGACAGGACCGAACACTGAAGCTTTCTTT
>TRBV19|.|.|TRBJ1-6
CASSIRRTNSPLHF
TGTGCCAGTAGTATACGCCGAACTAATTCACCCCTCCACTTT
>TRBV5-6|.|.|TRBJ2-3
CASSQGLADTDTQYF
TGTGCCAGCAGCCAGGGGCTAGCGGACACAGATACGCAGTATTTT
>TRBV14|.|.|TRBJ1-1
CASSQDLGRGGRTEAFF
TGTGCCAGCAGCCAAGATCTAGGCAGGGGCGGGCGGACTGAAGCTTTCTTT
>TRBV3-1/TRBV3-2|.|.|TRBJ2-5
CASSQSKGPETQYF
TGTGCCAGCAGCCAATCGAAGGGGCCAGAGACCCAGTACTTC
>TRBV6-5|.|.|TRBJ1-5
CASVETGHSNQPQHF
TGTGCCAGCGTGGAGACAGGCCATAGCAATCAGCCCCAGCATTTT
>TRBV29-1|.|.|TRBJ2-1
CSVELQIGRKFF
TGCAGCGTTGAGTTACAGATCGGTAGGAAGTTCTTC
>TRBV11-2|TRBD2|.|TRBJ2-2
CASSLRPYGGGGELFF
TGTGCCAGCAGCTTACGGCCCTACGGGGGGGGCGGGGAGCTGTTTTTT
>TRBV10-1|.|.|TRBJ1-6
CASSESRGDNSPLHF
TGCGCCAGCAGTGAGTCGAGGGGGGATAATTCACCCCTCCACTTT
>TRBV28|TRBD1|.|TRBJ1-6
CASPGGGQGRVWNSPLHF
TGTGCCAGCCCCGGAGGGGGACAGGGAAGGGTTTGGAATTCACCCCTCCACTTT
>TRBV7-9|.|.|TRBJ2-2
CASSLLTGELFF
TGTGCCAGCAGCTTACTCACCGGGGAGCTGTTTTTT
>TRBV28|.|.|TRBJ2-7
CASRPVPFIGTLRVVEQYF
TGTGCCAGCAGACCGGTACCTTTTATCGGGACACTACGCGTAGTCGAGCAGTACTTC
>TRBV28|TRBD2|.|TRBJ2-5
CASWGLAGDKETQYF
TGTGCCAGCTGGGGGCTAGCGGGGGACAAAGAGACCCAGTACTTC
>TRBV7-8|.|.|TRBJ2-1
CASSLVQGISYNEQFF
TGTGCCAGCAGCTTAGTTCAGGGGATATCCTACAATGAGCAGTTCTTC
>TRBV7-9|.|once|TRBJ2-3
CASSSLLGGETDTQYF
TGTGCCAGCAGCTCCCTGCTAGGAGGTGAAACAGATACGCAGTATTTT
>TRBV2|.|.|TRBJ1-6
CASSDTGTSSPLHF
TGTGCCAGCAGTGATACAGGGACGAGTTCACCCCTCCACTTT
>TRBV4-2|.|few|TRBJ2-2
CASSLGTTGELFF
TGTGCCAGCAGCCTTGGGACCACCGGGGAGCTGTTTTTT
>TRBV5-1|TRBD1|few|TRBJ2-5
CASRGTGVETQYF
TGCGCCAGCAGAGGGACAGGGGTTGAGACCCAGTACTTC
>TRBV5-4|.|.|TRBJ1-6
CASSLESSYNSPLHF
TGTGCCAGCAGCCTGGAGAGCTCCTATAATTCACCCCTCCACTTT
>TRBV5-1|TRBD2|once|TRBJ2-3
CASSTPGTGGSDTQYF
TGCGCCAGCAGCACACCCGGGACCGGGGGGTCGGATACGCAGTATTTT
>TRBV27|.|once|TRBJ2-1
CASSLSPGVQGQFF
TGTGCCAGCAGTTTATCCCCAGGGGTACAGGGGCAGTTCTTC
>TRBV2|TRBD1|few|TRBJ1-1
CASSARGWSTEAFF
TGTGCCAGCAGTGCCAGGGGGTGGAGCACTGAAGCTTTCTTT
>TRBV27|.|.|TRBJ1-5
CASSLGRSNQPQHF
TGTGCCAGCAGTTTGGGGAGGAGCAATCAGCCCCAGCATTTT
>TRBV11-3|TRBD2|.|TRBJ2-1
CASSSLAGNEQFF
TGTGCCAGCAGCTCTTTAGCGGGGAATGAGCAGTTCTTC
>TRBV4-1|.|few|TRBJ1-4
CASSQIAMGVPNEKLFF
TGCGCCAGCAGCCAGATTGCAATGGGGGTTCCAAATGAAAAACTGTTTTTT
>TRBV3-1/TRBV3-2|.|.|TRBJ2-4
CASSLDRAKNIQYF
TGTGCCAGCAGCCTCGACCGGGCCAAAAACATTCAGTACTTC
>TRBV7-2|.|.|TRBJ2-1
CASNPRGSSYNEQFF
TGTGCCAGCAATCCCCGTGGAAGCTCCTACAATGAGCAGTTCTTC